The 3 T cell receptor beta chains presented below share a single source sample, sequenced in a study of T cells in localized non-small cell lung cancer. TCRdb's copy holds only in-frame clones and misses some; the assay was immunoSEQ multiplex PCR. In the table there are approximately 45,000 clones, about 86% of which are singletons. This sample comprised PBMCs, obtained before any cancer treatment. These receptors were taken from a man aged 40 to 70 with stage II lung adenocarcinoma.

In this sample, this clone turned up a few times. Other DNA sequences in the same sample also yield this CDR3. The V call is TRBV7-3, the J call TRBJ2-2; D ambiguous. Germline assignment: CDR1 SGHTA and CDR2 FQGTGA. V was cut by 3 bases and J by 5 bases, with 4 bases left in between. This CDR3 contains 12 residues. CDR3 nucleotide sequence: TGTGCCAGCAGCTTGGGGACCGGGGAGCTGTTTTTT. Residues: CASSLGTGELFF.

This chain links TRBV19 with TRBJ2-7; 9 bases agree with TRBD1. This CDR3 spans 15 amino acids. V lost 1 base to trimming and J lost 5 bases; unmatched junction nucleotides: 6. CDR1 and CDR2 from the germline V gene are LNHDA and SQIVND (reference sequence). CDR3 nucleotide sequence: TGTGCCAGTAGTATAGTCCACAGGGGGCAAGACGAGCAGTACTTC. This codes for CASSIVHRGQDEQYF.

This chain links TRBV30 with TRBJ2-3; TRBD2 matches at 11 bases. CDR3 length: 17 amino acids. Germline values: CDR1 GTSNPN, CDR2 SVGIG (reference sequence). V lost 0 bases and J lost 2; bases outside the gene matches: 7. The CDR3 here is CAWSVLAGAGITDTQYF. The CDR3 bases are TGTGCCTGGAGTGTACTAGCGGGGGCGGGGATCACAGATACGCAGTATTTT.